Sequencing of this T cell receptor beta chain was carried out in a study of cytomegalovirus exposure and HLA in healthy donors (dated by TCRdb to about 2017). Turning to the overall study: An earlier analysis of around 600 of the donors reported 250 to 300 Gb of sequence data and some 120 million unique TCR beta sequences from about 200 million T cells. High-throughput TCR immunosequencing, statistical association of individual TCRs with disease status, and machine learning were combined to predict cytomegalovirus infection status. Typing coverage differed by locus: A, B, C, DRB1 and DQB1 were typed in about 629-630 donors, DQA1 in around 500, DPA1 in some 570, and DPB1 in just under 490. Because of strong linkage in the cohort, five DR-DQ haplotypes were treated as single units for association and clustering. Across around 400 genotyped donors of the cohort, an average of approximately 240,000 unique TCR beta nucleotide sequences per donor were sequenced, and 15% to 20% of those sequences were non-productive. Along with the roughly 610-subject first cohort, a separate validation cohort of around 110 different subjects was used. In the later analysis, no new phenotypic data were used to find candidate immune exposures; instead, reliance was placed on TCR beta sequences and their occurrence across donors. The T cell repertoires of 550 to 850 subjects were profiled by immunosequencing and related to cytomegalovirus serostatus. The study aimed to test whether signatures of past pathogen exposure could be identified by cataloging public T cell receptors. All discovery cohort repertoires had been generated using a single sequencing platform. Both class I and class II loci were covered by HLA typing, at four-digit resolution. Of the approximately 400 genotyped donors, 81% fell in the genetic ancestry cluster associated with self-reported Caucasian donors. A later genetic analysis took genome-wide SNP genotypes for about 55% of the roughly 700 donors and used that subset as a discovery cohort. To study patterns of TCR occurrence, a later analysis re-analyzed previously published TCR beta repertoires from around 700 donors and added high-resolution HLA genotyping. In an earlier analysis of a few hundred of the donors, high-throughput TCR beta sequencing was used to judge whether each TCR beta V gene segment behaved as functional or pseudogenic. Donor age, sex, ethnicity and CMV serostatus were compiled alongside the repertoire data. Approximately 300 gigabases of sequencing data and around 80 million unique TCR sequences made up an early release that covered approximately 650 HLA-typed donors.

In the germline V gene (reference sequence), CDR1 corresponds to MNHEY and CDR2 to SMNVEV. V gives up 5 bases and J gives up 0 bases, and the segment between their germline ends measures 11 bases. The CDR3 has 15 amino acids, counting the end cysteine and phenylalanine. The sequence is cut down to CDR3 DNA, 45 bases in frame from base 1. Library preparation used the immunoSEQ multiplex PCR assay. For the multiplex PCR, a mixture combining 60 forward primers for TCR Vbeta segments and 13 reverse primers for TCR Jbeta segments was used. A multiplex PCR assay on genomic DNA amplified the CDR3 region of rearranged TCR beta genes. The Illumina HiSeq System was used to sequence the amplified TCR beta libraries as 87-base-pair reads. In the authors' own workflow: Across the roughly 670 repertoires, a later analysis counted some 81 million unique TCR beta chains, roughly 11 million of which were shared by at least two donors. A nearest-neighbor algorithm error-corrected the raw reads and collapsed the reads into unique sequences, merging closely related sequences to remove PCR and sequencing errors. Alignment of CDR3 sequences to IMGT reference sequences was used to assign V, D and J gene segments. For a sequence to be retained, a match of at least six nucleotides to both a V gene segment and a J gene segment was required. Rearrangements were called productive when the CDR3 lacked stop codons and stayed in frame with V and J; all others were non-productive. CDR3 was defined according to IMGT convention as the region running from the second conserved V-encoded cysteine to the conserved J-encoded phenylalanine. In an earlier analysis of around 540 of the donors, sequences lacking an unambiguous match to a single V gene segment were excluded. In an earlier analysis of a few hundred of the donors, V segments were called functional above 56.7% productive rearrangements and were called segregating when the between-donor standard deviation exceeded 5%. A statistical classification framework was developed to diagnose cytomegalovirus status using the catalog of TCR beta chain sequences. In a later analysis, TCR nucleotide sequences were compared against IMGT/GENE-DB human TR gene sequences so that V and J genes could be assigned. In a later analysis, CDR3 sequences and most-parsimonious VDJ recombination scenarios were assigned using the TCRdist pipeline. In a later analysis, each TCR beta chain was defined by its CDR3 amino acid sequence together with its V-gene family, and reads without a unique V-gene family were excluded. In a later analysis, around 650 highly shared, low-generation-probability nucleotide sequences were removed to address suspected cross-contamination and a sequencing artifact. In a later analysis, a clonal expansion index for each public chain was calculated from normalized within-repertoire ranks of inferred template counts. A later analysis computed generation probabilities with a VDJ recombination model fitted to out-of-frame rearrangements, and checked the results against IGoR. A later analysis scored TCR-TCR, TCR-HLA and TCR-CMV co-occurrence with hypergeometric tests, applying a repertoire-size bias correction to TCR pairs. In a later analysis, false discovery rates were estimated by permuting HLA or CMV assignments 20 times. In a later analysis, co-occurring TCRs were grouped using DBSCAN, and TCRdist sequence similarity was added for clustering within HLA-allele-positive subsets. Repertoires with fewer than 30,000 or more than 120,000 public chains, plus five repertoires with anomalous nucleotide sharing, were excluded from co-occurrence clustering. Here the immuneACCESS table is served through TCRdb, limited to in-frame sequences with V and J called. Missing clones are a known gap in these copies; in checked studies unresolved V genes cover under half, and the rest lacks a known reason. The D gene and trimming were derived from the DNA, and the V and J assignments and clone size from that table. This sample's clone table shows around 76,000 clones. Together, the top ten hold approximately 1.6% of the sample.

The paper's findings and limits, for the study overall: In a later genetic analysis, a missense DCLRE1C variant was associated with V-gene and J-gene trimming of TCR beta chains, and the association was replicated in an independent cohort. According to a later analysis, TCR association rates differed among HLA loci, with DRB1 alleles showing the most associated TCRs and HLA-C alleles showing the fewest. Roughly uniform sequencing depth across donors was assumed in presence/absence analyses, although this assumption may not hold. Because HLA typing was missing for some donors at each locus, association tests included only the typed subset. Assigning TCR associations to individual alleles was difficult when HLA alleles, especially DR and DQ, strongly co-occurred. The classifier was reported to diagnose cytomegalovirus status with high specificity and sensitivity in both the original and validation cohorts. It was suggested by the authors that the approach could potentially be generalized to other disease states and immunological phenotypes. Seventeen rarely observed V segments, including chromosome 9 orphons, were excluded from the earlier analysis of some 590 of the donors because counts were too low. Correlated functional status among segregating V segments might be attributable to linkage disequilibrium, but an unknown experimental factor could not be ruled out. A later analysis found that HLA-associated TCR beta chains were more clonally expanded and had lower generation probabilities than equally common non-associated chains. The cohort was sequenced for TCR beta chains only, and without alpha or paired-chain data the features that could be detected were limited. Some IMGT-functional V segments, including TRBV6-2 and TRBV6-3, could not be told apart with the 87-base-pair reads, so those segments were excluded. Most TCR sequences were seen in very few donors, while some public TCRs were found in many individuals. A later analysis found that most CMV-associated TCR beta chains appeared HLA-restricted, with HLA associations seemingly driven largely by CMV exposure. In vitro tests confirmed that a few of the cytomegalovirus-associated TCR beta chains recognize cytomegalovirus antigens. A further reported finding was that TCR beta sequences accurately predicted the HLA-A and HLA-B alleles for most subjects in the first cohort. A later analysis associated 17,000 or so TCR beta sequences with specific HLA alleles at a false discovery rate of 0.05. Compared with the 666-donor mean, donors in an Asian-associated ancestry cluster had fewer N-insertions in productive TCRs, according to a later genetic analysis. Several of the top co-occurrence clusters appeared to be linked to parvovirus B19, influenza, CMV and Epstein-Barr virus, according to a later analysis. The sequencing pipeline was judged likely to have produced a cluster of highly shared sequence variants as a technical artifact. An earlier analysis of approximately 540 of the donors showed that most TCR beta V segments appeared in productive rearrangements either about 90% or about 30% of the time, which broadly matched IMGT annotations. For the cohort, immune exposure information was limited to CMV serostatus. The study gave a list of about 160 TCR beta chains associated with cytomegalovirus.

A word on this clone: This receptor's antigen is unknown.

In total, approximately 700 healthy bone marrow donors made up the cohort. At the time of sampling, all cohort members were nominally healthy, though unrecorded immune exposures were likely present. The donor tested CMV seronegative and was one of the 352 seronegative cohort members. A peripheral blood sample was provided by each donor, and peripheral blood mononuclear cells were used for TCR beta sequencing. Genomic DNA extraction from the blood cell samples was performed with the Qiagen DNeasy Blood Extraction Kit. Recombination joined TRBV27 with TRBJ2-1, with the D gene call left open. The sequencing input was PBMCs. This sequence originates from a woman in her sixties in good health and CMV-seronegative. The DNA sequence is TGTGCCAGCAGTGAAACTATGGGCTCCTACAATGAGCAGTTCTTC. The translation is CASSETMGSYNEQFF.